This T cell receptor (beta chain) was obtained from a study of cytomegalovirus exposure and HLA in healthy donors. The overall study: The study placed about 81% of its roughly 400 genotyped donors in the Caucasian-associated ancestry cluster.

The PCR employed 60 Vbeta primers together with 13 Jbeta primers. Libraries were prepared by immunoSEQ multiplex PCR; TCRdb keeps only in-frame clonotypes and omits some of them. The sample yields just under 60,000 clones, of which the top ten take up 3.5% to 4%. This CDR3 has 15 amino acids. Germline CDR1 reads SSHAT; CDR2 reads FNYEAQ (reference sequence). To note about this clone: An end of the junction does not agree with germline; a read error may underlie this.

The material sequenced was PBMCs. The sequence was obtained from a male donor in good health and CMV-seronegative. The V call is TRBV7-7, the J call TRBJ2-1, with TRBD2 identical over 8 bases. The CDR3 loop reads CASSSRLANYNEQFF. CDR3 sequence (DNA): TGTGCTAGCAGCTCTCGACTAGCGAACTACAATGAGCAGTTCTTC.